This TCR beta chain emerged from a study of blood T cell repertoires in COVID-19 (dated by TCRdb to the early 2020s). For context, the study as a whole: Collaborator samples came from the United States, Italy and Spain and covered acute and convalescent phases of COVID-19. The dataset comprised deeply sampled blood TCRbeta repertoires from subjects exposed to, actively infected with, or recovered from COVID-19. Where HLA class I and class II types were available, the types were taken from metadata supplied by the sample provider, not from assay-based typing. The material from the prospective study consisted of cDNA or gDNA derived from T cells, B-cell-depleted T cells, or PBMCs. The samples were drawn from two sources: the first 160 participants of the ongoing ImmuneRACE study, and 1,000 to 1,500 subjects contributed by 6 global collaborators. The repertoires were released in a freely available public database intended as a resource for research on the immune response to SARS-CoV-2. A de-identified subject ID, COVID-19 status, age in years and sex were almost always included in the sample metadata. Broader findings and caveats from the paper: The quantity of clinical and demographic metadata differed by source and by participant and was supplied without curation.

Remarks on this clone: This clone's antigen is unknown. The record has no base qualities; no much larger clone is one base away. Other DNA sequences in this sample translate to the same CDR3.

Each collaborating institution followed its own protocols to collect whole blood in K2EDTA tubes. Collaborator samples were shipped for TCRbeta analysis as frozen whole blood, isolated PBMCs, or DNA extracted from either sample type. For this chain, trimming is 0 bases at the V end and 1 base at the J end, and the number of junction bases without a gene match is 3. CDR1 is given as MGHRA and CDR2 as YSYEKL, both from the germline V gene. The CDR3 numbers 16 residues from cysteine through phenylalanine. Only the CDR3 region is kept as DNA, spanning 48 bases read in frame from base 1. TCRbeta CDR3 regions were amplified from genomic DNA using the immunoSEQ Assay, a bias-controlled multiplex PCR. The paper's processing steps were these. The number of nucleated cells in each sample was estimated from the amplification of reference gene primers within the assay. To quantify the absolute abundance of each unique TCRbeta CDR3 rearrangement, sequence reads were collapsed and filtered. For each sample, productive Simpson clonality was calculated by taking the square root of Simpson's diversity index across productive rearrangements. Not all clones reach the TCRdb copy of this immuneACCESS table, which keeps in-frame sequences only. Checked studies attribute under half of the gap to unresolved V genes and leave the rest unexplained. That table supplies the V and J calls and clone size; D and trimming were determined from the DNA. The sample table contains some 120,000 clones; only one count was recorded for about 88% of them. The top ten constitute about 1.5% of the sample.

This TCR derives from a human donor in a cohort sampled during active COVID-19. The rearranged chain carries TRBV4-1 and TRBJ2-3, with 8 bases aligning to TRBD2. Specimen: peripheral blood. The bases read TGCGCCAGCAGCCAAGATTGGCGGGGGGGCACAGATACGCAGTATTTT. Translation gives CASSQDWRGGTDTQYF.